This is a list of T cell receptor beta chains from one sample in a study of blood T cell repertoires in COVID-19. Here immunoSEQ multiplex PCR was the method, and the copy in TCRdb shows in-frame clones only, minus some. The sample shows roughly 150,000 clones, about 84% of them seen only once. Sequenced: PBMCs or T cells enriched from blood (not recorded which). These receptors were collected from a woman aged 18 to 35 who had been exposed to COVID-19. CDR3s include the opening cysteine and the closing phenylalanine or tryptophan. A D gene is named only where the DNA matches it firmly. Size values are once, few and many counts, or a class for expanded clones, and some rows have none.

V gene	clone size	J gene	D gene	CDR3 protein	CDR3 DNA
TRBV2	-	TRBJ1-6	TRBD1	CASSEETGSSPLHF	TGTGCCAGCAGTGAAGAGACAGGGAGTTCACCCCTCCACTTT
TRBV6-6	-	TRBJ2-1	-	CASTQLGLYNEQFF	TGTGCCAGCACCCAGCTTGGACTGTACAATGAGCAGTTCTTC
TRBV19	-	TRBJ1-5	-	CASNLPGKNQPQHF	TGTGCCAGTAACCTTCCAGGGAAAAATCAGCCCCAGCATTTT
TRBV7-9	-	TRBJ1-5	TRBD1	CASSLGQQPQHF	TGTGCCAGCAGCTTGGGACAGCAGCCCCAGCATTTT
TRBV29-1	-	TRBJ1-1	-	CSAAGEGGPMNTEAFF	TGCAGCGCCGCCGGTGAGGGGGGGCCAATGAACACTGAAGCTTTCTTT
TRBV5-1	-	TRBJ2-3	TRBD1	CASSKDRGTDTQYF	TGCGCCAGCAGCAAGGACAGGGGCACAGATACGCAGTATTTT
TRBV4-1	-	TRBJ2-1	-	CASSQVWAGDYNEQFF	TGCGCCAGCAGCCAAGTATGGGCGGGCGACTACAATGAGCAGTTCTTC
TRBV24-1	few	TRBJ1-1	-	CATSAEGGTEAFF	TGTGCCACCAGTGCAGAAGGGGGCACTGAAGCTTTCTTT
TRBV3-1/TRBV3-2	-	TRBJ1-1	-	CASSQAGSEAFF	TGTGCCAGCAGCCAAGCGGGGTCTGAAGCTTTCTTT
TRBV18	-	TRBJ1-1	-	CASSLQGPEAFF	TGTGCCAGCTCACTACAGGGCCCTGAAGCTTTCTTT
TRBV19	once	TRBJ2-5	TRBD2	CASRIAGGQETQYF	TGTGCCAGTAGAATAGCGGGAGGACAAGAGACCCAGTACTTC
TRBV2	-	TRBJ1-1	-	CASSATASLNTEAFF	TGTGCCAGCAGTGCGACAGCGAGCCTGAACACTGAAGCTTTCTTT
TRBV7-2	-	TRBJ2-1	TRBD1	CASSREPGQGNYNEQFF	TGTGCCAGCAGCCGGGAGCCGGGACAGGGGAATTACAATGAGCAGTTCTTC
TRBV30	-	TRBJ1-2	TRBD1	CAWDRGTTYGYTF	TGTGCCTGGGACAGGGGGACCACTTATGGCTACACCTTC
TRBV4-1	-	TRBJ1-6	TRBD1	CASSQDAYRQGLEPLHF	TGCGCCAGCAGCCAAGATGCATATCGACAGGGCCTAGAGCCCCTCCACTTT
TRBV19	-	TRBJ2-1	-	CASSRKTVVSNEQFF	TGTGCCAGTAGTAGGAAGACAGTTGTCTCCAATGAGCAGTTCTTC
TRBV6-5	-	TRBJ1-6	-	CASRRDNSPLHF	TGTGCCAGCAGGAGAGATAATTCACCCCTCCACTTT